These 13 T cell receptor beta chains came from one sample sequenced in a study of regulatory T cells. Broader study findings: In CD3G-deficient patients, conventional CD4+ T cells were enriched for hydrophobic CDR3 residues at positions 6 and 7.

The antigens of these receptors remain unknown. Primers: 52 TRBV forward and 13 TRBJ reverse. Clones were read by immunoSEQ multiplex PCR, and TCRdb kept only the in-frame ones, dropping some. The sample lists approximately 31,000 clones; about 93% were seen once. Sequenced material: conventional CD4+ T cells sorted from blood. The receptors originated from a child aged 2-9 years with CD3G deficiency.

This clone was recorded a few times. The chain carries TRBV30 and TRBJ1-5; no firm D call. The CDR3 extends over 13 amino acids. Germline V gene lookup returns CDR1 GTSNPN and CDR2 SVGIG (reference sequence). Trimming pared 1 base from V and 7 bases from J, leaving 11 bases between. The chain's CDR3 is CAWSEDRGQPQHF. The CDR3, as DNA: TGTGCCTGGAGTGAGGACCGCGGACAGCCCCAGCATTTT.

The rearrangement uses TRBV5-1 and TRBJ2-2; the D is unclear. The CDR3 has 15 amino acids. CDR1 and CDR2 (germline): SGHRS, YFSETQ. V was shortened by 5 bases and J by 1 base, with 12 bases between the two germline ends. The CDR3: CASRPTSRNTGELFF. In DNA form, the CDR3 reads TGCGCCAGCAGGCCTACTTCAAGGAACACCGGGGAGCTGTTTTTT.

The chain links TRBV5-1 to TRBJ1-4; weak D call: TRBD1 (5 bases). The CDR3 is 14 amino acids. CDR1 SGHRS and CDR2 YFSETQ come from the germline V gene. Deletions cut 7 bases from V and 6 bases from J, with 16 bases between. DNA of the CDR3: TGCGCCAGCTCCACCGGGACTTTGGATGAAAAACTGTTTTTT. Translating it yields CASSTGTLDEKLFF.

This chain links TRBV28 with TRBJ2-7, with 7 positions matching TRBD2. The CDR3 has 15 amino acids. Germline lookup yields CDR1 MDHEN and CDR2 SYDVKM. The ends lost 7 bases at V and 0 bases at J; junction bases unmatched: 9. CDR3 DNA: TGTGCCAGCACTCGGGATAGCGGGCACTCCTACGAGCAGTACTTC. Its protein product is CASTRDSGHSYEQYF.

The J gene is TRBJ2-7, the V gene TRBV9; no clear D gene. V lost 2 bases to trimming and J lost 3 bases, with 9 bases between them. The CDR3 is 13 amino acids. Germline CDR1 reads SGDLS; CDR2 reads YYNGEE. The DNA for the CDR3 is TGTGCCAGCAGCGTGTGGCACTACTACGAGCAGTACTTC. It translates to CASSVWHYYEQYF.

The chain combines TRBV6-5 with TRBJ1-2; TRBD1 aligns across 7 bases. V dropped 2 bases and J dropped 7; count of bases not matched to a gene: 4. CDR1 is MNHEY, CDR2 SVGAGI, per germline. The CDR3 totals 13 residues. The CDR3, as DNA: TGTGCCAGCAGTTACGGGCAGGGGGTTGGCTACACCTTC. Encoded protein: CASSYGQGVGYTF.

The V gene is TRBV6-5, the J gene TRBJ2-1, with 8 bases matching TRBD1. CDR3 length: 13 residues. Germline-derived CDR1 and CDR2 are MNHEY and SVGAGI. After removal of 5 bases from V and 8 bases from J, the junction contained 5 bases not matched to a gene. The CDR3 DNA follows: TGTGCCAGCAGTCGACAGGGGTCGGATGAGCAGTTCTTC. Translation gives CASSRQGSDEQFF.

The V call is TRBV6-1, the J call TRBJ2-7, with D unresolved. CDR1 MNHNS and CDR2 SASEGT come from the germline V gene. The V end was cut by 8 bases, the J end by 0 bases, with 5 bases between. The CDR3 runs to 11 residues. The DNA for the CDR3 is TGTGCCAGCGCTAACTCCTACGAGCAGTACTTC. This codes for CASANSYEQYF.

The chain couples TRBV10-3 to TRBJ2-7; D possibly uses TRBD1 or TRBD2 (6 bases each). The CDR3 is 14 amino acids. Germline assignment: CDR1 ENHRY and CDR2 SYGVKD. V lost 2 bases, J lost 3 bases, and 11 bases lay in between. CDR3 protein: CAISEGRGGYEQYF. The CDR3 DNA follows: TGTGCCATCAGTGAGGGCAGGGGAGGCTACGAGCAGTACTTC.

The chain employs TRBV28 and TRBJ2-5, with 7 bases identical to TRBD1. Losses at the gene ends were 5 bases for V and 13 bases for J; bases not matched to a gene: 13. CDR3 length: 13 amino acids. Germline CDR1 and CDR2: MDHEN and SYDVKM. The CDR3 loop reads CASSPHLGQSGYF. The CDR3 region has the DNA TGTGCCAGCAGTCCTCACTTGGGACAGTCTGGGTACTTC. The entire variable domain, with the rest obtained from reference TRBV28 and TRBJ2-5, is as follows: DVKVTQSSRYLVKRTGEKVFLECVQDMDHENMFWYRQDPGLGLRLIYFSYDVKMKEKGDIPEGYSVSREKKERFSLILESASTNQTSMYLCASSPHLGQSGYFGPGTRLLVL.

V gene TRBV28 combines with J gene TRBJ2-7; 7 bases are shared with TRBD1. The CDR3 has 14 residues. From germline, CDR1 is MDHEN and CDR2 SYDVKM. V trimming: 3 bases; J trimming: 3 bases; junction bases outside the gene matches: 5. This CDR3 is CASSFRDRDYEQYF. The DNA of the CDR3 is TGTGCCAGCAGTTTTAGGGACAGAGACTACGAGCAGTACTTC.

The chain couples TRBV28 to TRBJ1-1, with D tentatively TRBD1 (5 bases). There are 15 residues in the CDR3. V shed 6 bases and J shed 1 base, with 15 bases lying between them. Germline CDR1 and CDR2: MDHEN and SYDVKM. The CDR3 protein is CASRPSARANTEAFF. The CDR3, as DNA: TGTGCCAGCAGACCTAGCGCCAGGGCGAACACTGAAGCTTTCTTT.

This chain connects TRBV28 to TRBJ2-5; D may be TRBD2 (6 bases). V was clipped by 5 bases and J by 1 base, with 8 bases between them. Germline-derived CDR1 and CDR2 are MDHEN and SYDVKM. This CDR3 is 13 amino acids long. CDR3 nucleotides: TGTGCCAGCAGTCAAGCGGGCCAAGAGACCCAGTACTTC. Translated, it gives CASSQAGQETQYF.